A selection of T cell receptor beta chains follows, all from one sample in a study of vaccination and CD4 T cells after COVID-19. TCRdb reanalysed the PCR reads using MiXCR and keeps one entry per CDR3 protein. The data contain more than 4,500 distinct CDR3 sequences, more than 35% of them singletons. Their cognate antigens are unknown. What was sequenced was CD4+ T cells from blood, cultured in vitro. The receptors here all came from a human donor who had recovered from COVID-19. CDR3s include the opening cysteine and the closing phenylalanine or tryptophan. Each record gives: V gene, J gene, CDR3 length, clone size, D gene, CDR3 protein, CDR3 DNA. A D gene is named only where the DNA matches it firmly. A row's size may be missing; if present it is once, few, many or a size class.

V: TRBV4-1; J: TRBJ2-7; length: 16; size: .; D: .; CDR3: CASSQDFTGFAYEQYF; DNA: TGCGCCAGCAGCCAAGACTTCACAGGGTTTGCCTACGAGCAGTACTTC
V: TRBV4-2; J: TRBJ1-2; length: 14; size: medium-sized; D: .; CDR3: CASSPSQPDYGYTF; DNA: TGTGCCAGCAGCCCTTCCCAGCCCGACTATGGCTACACCTTC
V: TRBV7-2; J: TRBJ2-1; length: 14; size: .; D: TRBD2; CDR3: CASSSGLAYNEQFF; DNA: TGTGCCAGCAGCTCGGGACTAGCCTACAATGAGCAGTTCTTC
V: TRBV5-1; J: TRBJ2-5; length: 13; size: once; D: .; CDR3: CASSLVRLGAQYF; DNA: TGCGCCAGCAGCTTGGTCAGGCTAGGGGCCCAGTACTTC
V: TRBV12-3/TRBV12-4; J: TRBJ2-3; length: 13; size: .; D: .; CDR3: CASSKHGLNQQYF; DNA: TGTGCCAGCAGTAAACACGGACTTAATCAGCAGTATTTT
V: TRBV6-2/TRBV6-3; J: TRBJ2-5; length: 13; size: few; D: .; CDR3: CASSYYREGTQYF; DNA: TGTGCCAGCAGTTACTACAGGGAGGGGACCCAGTACTTC
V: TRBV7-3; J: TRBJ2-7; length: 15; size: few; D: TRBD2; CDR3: CASSMGLAGDYEQYF; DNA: TGTGCCAGCAGCATGGGACTAGCGGGGGATTACGAGCAGTACTTC
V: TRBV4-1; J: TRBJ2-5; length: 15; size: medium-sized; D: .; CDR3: CASSSRTGLGETQYF; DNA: TGCGCCAGCAGCTCCAGAACAGGACTTGGAGAGACCCAGTACTTC
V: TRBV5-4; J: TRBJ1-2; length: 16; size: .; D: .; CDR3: CASSSQTGGTLKGYTF; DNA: TGTGCCAGCAGCTCTCAGACAGGCGGGACGCTCAAGGGATACACCTTC
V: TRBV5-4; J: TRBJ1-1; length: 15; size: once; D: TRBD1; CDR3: CASSPWTGGNTEAFF; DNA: TGTGCCAGCAGCCCCTGGACAGGGGGGAACACTGAAGCTTTCTTT
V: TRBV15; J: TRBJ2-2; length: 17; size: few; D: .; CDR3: CATSRPTLTGNTGELFF; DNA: TGTGCCACCAGCAGACCGACTCTAACGGGAAACACCGGGGAGCTGTTTTTT
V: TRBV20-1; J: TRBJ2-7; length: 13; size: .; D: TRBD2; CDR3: CSAHSGSGYEQYF; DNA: TGCAGTGCCCATAGCGGGTCGGGCTACGAGCAGTACTTC
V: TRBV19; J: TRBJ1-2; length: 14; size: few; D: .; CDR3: CASSIRRDNYGYTF; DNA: TGTGCCAGTAGTATCAGGCGGGACAACTATGGCTACACCTTC
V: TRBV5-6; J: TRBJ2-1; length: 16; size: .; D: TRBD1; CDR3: CASSLTGANLYNEQFF; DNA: TGTGCCAGCAGCTTGACAGGGGCCAATTTATACAATGAGCAGTTCTTC
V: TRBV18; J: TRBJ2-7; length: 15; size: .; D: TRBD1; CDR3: CASSPGTGSIYEQYF; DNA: TGTGCCAGCTCCCCGGGGACAGGGAGTATCTACGAGCAGTACTTC
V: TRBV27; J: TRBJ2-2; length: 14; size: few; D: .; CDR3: CASSLHRYTGELFF; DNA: TGTGCCAGCAGTTTACACAGATACACCGGGGAGCTGTTTTTT
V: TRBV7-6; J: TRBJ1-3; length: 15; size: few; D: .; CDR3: CASSPGPDSGNTIYF; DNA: TGTGCCAGCAGCCCGGGACCGGACTCTGGAAACACCATATATTTT
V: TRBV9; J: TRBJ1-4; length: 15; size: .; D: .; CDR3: CASSSTRDARGKLFF; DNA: TGTGCCAGCAGCTCTACGAGGGATGCAAGGGGAAAACTGTTTTTT
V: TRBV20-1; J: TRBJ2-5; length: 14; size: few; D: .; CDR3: CSARAPGHQGTQYF; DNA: TGCAGTGCTAGAGCTCCAGGACATCAGGGGACCCAGTACTTC
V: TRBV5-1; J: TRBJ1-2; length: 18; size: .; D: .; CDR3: CASSLGPGQRLFFYGYTF; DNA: TGCGCCAGCAGCTTGGGCCCGGGACAAAGGCTATTCTTCTATGGCTACACCTTC
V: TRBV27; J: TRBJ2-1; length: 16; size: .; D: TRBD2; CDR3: CASSYLGLAGDNEQFF; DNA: TGTGCCAGCAGTTATTTGGGACTAGCGGGGGACAATGAGCAGTTCTTC
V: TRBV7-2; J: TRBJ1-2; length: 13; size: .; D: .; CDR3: CASSRGTSYGYTF; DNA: TGTGCCAGCAGCCGAGGAACCAGCTATGGCTACACCTTC
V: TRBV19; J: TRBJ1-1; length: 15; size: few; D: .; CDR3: CASSSIWVGGTEAFF; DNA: TGTGCCAGTAGTAGTATCTGGGTCGGAGGCACTGAAGCTTTCTTT
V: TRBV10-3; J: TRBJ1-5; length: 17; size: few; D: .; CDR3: CAISESNNRGFEGPQHF; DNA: TGTGCCATCAGTGAGTCGAATAACAGAGGGTTTGAAGGGCCCCAGCATTTT
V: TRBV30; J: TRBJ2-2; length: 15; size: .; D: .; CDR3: CAWSVDWGDTGELFF; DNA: TGTGCCTGGAGTGTTGATTGGGGCGACACCGGGGAGCTGTTTTTT
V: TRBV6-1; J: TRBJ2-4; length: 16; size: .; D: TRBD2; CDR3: CASSRLAGVAKNIQYF; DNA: TGTGCCAGCAGTCGACTAGCGGGGGTAGCCAAAAACATTCAGTACTTC
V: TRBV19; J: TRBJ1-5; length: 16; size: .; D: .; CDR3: CASSSFQGRSNQPQHF; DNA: TGTGCCAGTAGTAGTTTCCAGGGCCGAAGCAATCAGCCCCAGCATTTT
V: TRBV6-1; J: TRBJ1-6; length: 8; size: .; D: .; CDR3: CASSRTHF; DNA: TGTGCCAGCAGTCGGACGCACTTT
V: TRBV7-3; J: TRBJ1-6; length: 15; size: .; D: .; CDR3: CASSLGRANNSPLHF; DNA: TGTGCCAGCAGCCTTGGCCGGGCCAATAATTCACCCCTCCACTTT
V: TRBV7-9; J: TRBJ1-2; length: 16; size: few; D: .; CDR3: CASSHRARGVGYGYTF; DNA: TGTGCCAGCAGCCACCGGGCCCGGGGCGTTGGATATGGCTACACCTTC
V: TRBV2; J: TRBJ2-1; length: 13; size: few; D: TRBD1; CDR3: CASGDSSYNEQFF; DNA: TGTGCCAGCGGGGACAGCTCCTACAATGAGCAGTTCTTC
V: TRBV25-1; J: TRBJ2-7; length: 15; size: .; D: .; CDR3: CASSDTGTSDYEQYF; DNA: TGTGCCAGCAGTGACACCGGGACTTCAGACTACGAGCAGTACTTC